A single sample is the source of the 15 T cell receptor beta chains below, sequenced in a study of spatial heterogeneity in lung cancer. TCRdb redid the calling of the 5' RACE reads with MiXCR, one entry per CDR3 protein. The data show 35,000 to 45,000 distinct CDR3 sequences, less than 9.5% seen once. The time point is: sample taken at primary tumor resection. This material consisted of PBMCs, taken at surgery. These receptors all come from a female donor with early-stage non-small cell lung cancer.

This clonotype occurred many times. This chain connects TRBV6-1 to TRBJ2-5, with a weak D call TRBD2 (5 bases). CDR1 is MNHNS and CDR2 is SASEGT in the germline V gene. The V end was cut by 7 bases, the J end by 5 bases, with 17 bases between. The CDR3 runs to 14 residues. The CDR3: CASTPLGVWETQYF. The CDR3 DNA sequence: TGTGCCAGCACCCCACTCGGGGTCTGGGAGACCCAGTACTTC.

This clonotype has more than one count but fewer than ten. The J gene is TRBJ2-1, the V gene TRBV5-1; the D call may be TRBD1 or TRBD2 (5 bases each). Per germline, CDR1 SGHRS and CDR2 YFSETQ. The V end was cut by 4 bases, the J end by 5 bases, with 19 bases between. This CDR3 is 16 amino acids long. The CDR3: CASSPSAGTAHNEQFF. CDR3 nucleotide sequence: TGCGCCAGCAGCCCCAGCGCCGGGACGGCCCACAATGAGCAGTTCTTC.

The rearrangement uses TRBV2 and TRBJ1-6; 10 positions match TRBD1. The CDR3 has 15 residues. Germline CDR1 SNHLY, CDR2 FYNNEI. The J segment lost 8 bases and the V segment lost 4 bases, leaving 5 bases of the junction unmatched. CDR3 sequence (DNA): TGTGCCAGCAGTGCTTCGACAGGGGGCGATTCACCCCTCCACTTT. It codes for CASSASTGGDSPLHF.

This clonotype showed up just a few times. This chain's CDR3 is CSVEDAPPFAGYTF. The DNA for the CDR3 is TGCAGCGTTGAAGATGCGCCGCCGTTCGCTGGCTACACCTTC. This sequence joins TRBV29-1 and TRBJ1-2; D remains ambiguous. Germline CDR1 is SQVTM and CDR2 is ANQGSEA. This CDR3 has 14 amino acids. The ends were cut back, 0 bases at V and 7 bases at J, with 15 bases in the middle. The complete variable domain, with remaining parts taken from reference TRBV29-1 and TRBJ1-2, reads SAVISQKPSRDICQRGTSLTIQCQVDSQVTMMFWYRQQPGQSLTLIATANQGSEATYESGFVIDKFPISRPNLTFSTLTVSNMSPEDSSIYLCSVEDAPPFAGYTFGSGTRLTVV.

At least ten counts were recorded for this clonotype. The chain combines TRBV13 with TRBJ2-1; D is perhaps TRBD1 (6 bases). Trimming shortened V by 5 bases and J by 2 bases, and 10 bases separated the two germline ends. The CDR3 covers 14 residues. Per germline, CDR1 PRHDT and CDR2 FYEKMQ (reference sequence). The CDR3 spells CASSHGTTYNEQFF. In DNA, the CDR3 is TGTGCCAGCAGCCACGGGACAACCTACAATGAGCAGTTCTTC.

This clonotype has more than one count but fewer than ten. The genes are TRBV11-2 and TRBJ2-1; 7 positions match TRBD1. CDR1 and CDR2 from the germline V gene are SGHAT and FQNNGV. The CDR3 is 15 amino acids. The V and J ends lost 5 bases and 5 bases, in that order; junction bases with no gene match: 9. The CDR3: CASSQLRGSHNEQFF. The CDR3 DNA sequence: TGTGCCAGCAGCCAGCTCAGGGGGTCGCACAATGAGCAGTTCTTC. The entire variable domain, with the rest obtained from reference TRBV11-2 and TRBJ2-1, is as follows: EAGVAQSPRYKIIEKRQSVAFWCNPISGHATLYWYQQILGQGPKLLIQFQNNGVVDDSQLPKDRFSAERLKGVDSTLKIQPAKLEDSAVYLCASSQLRGSHNEQFFGPGTRLTVL.

This clonotype was seen many times. As DNA, the CDR3 is TGTGCCAGCAGTTTATGGGCCCTAGCGGGAGCTCGGGAGCAGTACTTC. Translating it yields CASSLWALAGAREQYF. V is TRBV28 and J is TRBJ2-7; TRBD2 matches 10 bases. Germline CDR1 is MDHEN and CDR2 is SYDVKM. Trimming at V came to 0 bases and at J to 7 bases, leaving 9 bases not matched to a gene. This CDR3 is built from 16 residues.

This clonotype was observed at least ten times. The chain carries TRBV7-6 and TRBJ1-6, with TRBD1 matching 9 bases. There are 14 residues in the CDR3. V lost 5 bases to trimming and J lost 10 bases; unmatched junction nucleotides: 6. The germline CDR1 and CDR2 sequences are SGHVS and FNYEAQ. The CDR3 protein is CASSTGQGNSPLHF. The CDR3 nucleotides are TGTGCCAGCAGCACGGGACAGGGTAACTCACCCCTCCACTTT.

This clonotype was observed many times. V and J are TRBV29-1 and TRBJ1-1; D call uncertain. Germline CDR1 reads SQVTM; CDR2 reads ANQGSEA. This CDR3 comprises 13 residues. Trimming left V 7 bases short and J 5 bases short, with 17 bases between. CDR3: CSGTKGSGTEAFF. The CDR3 DNA reads as TGCAGCGGGACGAAAGGTAGTGGAACTGAAGCTTTCTTT. Combining the CDR3 with reference TRBV29-1 and TRBJ1-1 gives the whole variable domain SAVISQKPSRDICQRGTSLTIQCQVDSQVTMMFWYRQQPGQSLTLIATANQGSEATYESGFVIDKFPISRPNLTFSTLTVSNMSPEDSSIYLCSGTKGSGTEAFFGQGTRLTVV.

This clonotype is labeled medium-sized (0.01 to 0.1%). The chain uses TRBV4-2 and TRBJ2-3; TRBD2 aligns across 12 bases. The trim removed 0 bases at V and 6 bases at J, leaving 10 bases unmatched. Per germline, CDR1 LGHNA and CDR2 YNFKEQ. The CDR3 consists of 18 residues. The CDR3 is CASSQDGASGGASDTQYF. The CDR3 DNA reads TGTGCCAGCAGCCAAGATGGGGCTAGCGGGGGGGCTAGCGATACGCAGTATTTT.

This clonotype was observed a few times. V and J are TRBV15 and TRBJ2-3, with TRBD1 matching 11 bases. V lost 5 bases, J lost 6 bases, and 1 base stayed unmatched. The CDR3 extends over 13 amino acids. CDR1 LNHNV and CDR2 YYDKDF come from the germline V gene (reference sequence). CDR3 sequence reads: CATSGQGADTQYF. In nucleotides, the CDR3 is TGTGCCACCAGCGGACAGGGGGCCGATACGCAGTATTTT.

This clonotype has a count of ten or more. The chain recombines TRBV7-2 with TRBJ2-5; unclear D gene. The CDR3 runs 14 residues. Germline V gene data show CDR1 as SGHTA and CDR2 as FQGNSA. Trimming stripped 1 base from V and 6 bases from J, with 12 bases between. DNA for the CDR3: TGTGCCAGCAGCTTAGATGGGTCCAAGAAGACCCAGTACTTC. Translated: CASSLDGSKKTQYF.

At least ten counts were recorded for this clonotype. The rearrangement uses TRBV7-2 and TRBJ2-5; 11 positions match TRBD1. The V and J ends lost 8 bases and 5 bases, in that order; junction bases with no gene match: 7. The CDR3 is 14 amino acids. The V gene's germline CDR1 is SGHTA and CDR2 FQGNSA. This CDR3 is CASVLDRGRETQYF. The CDR3 nucleotides read TGTGCCAGCGTACTGGACAGGGGGCGGGAGACCCAGTACTTC.

This clonotype was seen many times. V gene TRBV20-1 combines with J gene TRBJ2-3, with D unresolved. The CDR3 has 15 residues. With 6 bases removed from V and 0 bases from J, the gap between germline ends came to 16 bases. Germline CDR1 reads DFQATT; CDR2 reads SNEGSKA (reference sequence). The CDR3 DNA reads TGCAGTGCCCCGCCACGGACGGCTAGCACAGATACGCAGTATTTT. This encodes CSAPPRTASTDTQYF.

In this sample, this clonotype turned up many times. V usage is TRBV6-2 or TRBV6-3 and J usage is TRBJ2-7; D possibly corresponds to TRBD2 (5 bases). Germline CDR1 is MNHEY and CDR2 is SVGEGT. The CDR3 loop spans 14 amino acids. Trimming removed 6 bases from V and 2 bases from J, with 14 bases in between. The CDR3 nucleotides read TGTGCCAGCAGGTGGACTGGAATCCCCTACGAGCAGTACTTC. This encodes CASRWTGIPYEQYF.